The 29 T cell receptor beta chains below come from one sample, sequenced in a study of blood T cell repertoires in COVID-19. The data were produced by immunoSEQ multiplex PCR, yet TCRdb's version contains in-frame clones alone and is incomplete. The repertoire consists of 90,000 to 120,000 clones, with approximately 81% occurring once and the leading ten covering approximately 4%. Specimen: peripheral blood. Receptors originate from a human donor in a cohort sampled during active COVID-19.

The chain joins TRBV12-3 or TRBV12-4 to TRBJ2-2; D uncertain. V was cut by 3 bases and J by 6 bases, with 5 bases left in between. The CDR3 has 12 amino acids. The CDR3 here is CASSFLPGELFF. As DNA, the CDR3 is TGTGCCAGCAGTTTTCTCCCCGGGGAGCTGTTTTTT.

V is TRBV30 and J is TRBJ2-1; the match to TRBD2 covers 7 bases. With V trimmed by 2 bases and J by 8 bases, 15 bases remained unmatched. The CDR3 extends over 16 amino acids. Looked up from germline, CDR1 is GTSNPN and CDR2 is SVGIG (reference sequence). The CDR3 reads CAWSTLFRRGGYEQFF. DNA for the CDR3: TGTGCCTGGAGTACCCTTTTCCGGCGGGGAGGGTATGAGCAGTTCTTC.

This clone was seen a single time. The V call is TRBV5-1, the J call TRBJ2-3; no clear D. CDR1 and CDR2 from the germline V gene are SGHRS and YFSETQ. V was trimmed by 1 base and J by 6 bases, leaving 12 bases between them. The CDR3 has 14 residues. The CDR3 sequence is CASSLIRSADTQYF. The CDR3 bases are TGCGCCAGCAGCTTGATACGTTCAGCGGATACGCAGTATTTT.

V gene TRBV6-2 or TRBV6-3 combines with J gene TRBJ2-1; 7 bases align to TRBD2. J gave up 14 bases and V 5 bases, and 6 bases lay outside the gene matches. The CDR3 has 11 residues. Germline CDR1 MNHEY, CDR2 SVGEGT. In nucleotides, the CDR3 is TGTGCCAGCAGTGCTAGCGGCTGGAAGTTCTTC. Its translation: CASSASGWKFF.

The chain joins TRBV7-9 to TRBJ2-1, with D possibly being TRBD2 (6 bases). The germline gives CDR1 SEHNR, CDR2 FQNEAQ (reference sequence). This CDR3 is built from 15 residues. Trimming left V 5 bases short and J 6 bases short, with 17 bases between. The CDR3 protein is CASSLFGTGGNEQFF. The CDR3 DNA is TGTGCCAGCAGCCTATTCGGTACCGGGGGCAATGAGCAGTTCTTC.

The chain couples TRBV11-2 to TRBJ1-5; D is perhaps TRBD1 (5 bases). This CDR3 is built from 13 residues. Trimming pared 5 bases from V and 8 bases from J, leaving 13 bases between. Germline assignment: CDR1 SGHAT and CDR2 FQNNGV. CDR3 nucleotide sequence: TGTGCCAGCAGCACCCAGGGTCTCGAGCCCCAGCATTTT. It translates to CASSTQGLEPQHF.

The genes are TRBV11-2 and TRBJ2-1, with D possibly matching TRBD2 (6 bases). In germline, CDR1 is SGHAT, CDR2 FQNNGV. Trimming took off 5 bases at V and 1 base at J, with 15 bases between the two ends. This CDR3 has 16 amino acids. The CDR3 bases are TGTGCCAGCAGCCCCACAATAGCGGCTTCCTACAATGAGCAGTTCTTC. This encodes CASSPTIAASYNEQFF.

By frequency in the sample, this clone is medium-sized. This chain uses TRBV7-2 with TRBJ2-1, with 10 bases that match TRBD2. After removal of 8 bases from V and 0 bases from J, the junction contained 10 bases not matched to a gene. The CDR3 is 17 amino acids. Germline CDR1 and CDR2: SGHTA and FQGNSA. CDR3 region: CASALASGRISYNEQFF. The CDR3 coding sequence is TGTGCCAGCGCTCTAGCTAGCGGGAGAATCTCCTACAATGAGCAGTTCTTC.

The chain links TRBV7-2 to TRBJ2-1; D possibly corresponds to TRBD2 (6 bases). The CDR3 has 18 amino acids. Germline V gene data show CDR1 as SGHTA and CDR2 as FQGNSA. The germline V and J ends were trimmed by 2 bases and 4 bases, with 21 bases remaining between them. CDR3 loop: CASSLPGLGLGLYNEQFF. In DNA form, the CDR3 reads TGTGCCAGCAGCTTACCCGGGTTGGGTCTAGGACTATACAATGAGCAGTTCTTC.

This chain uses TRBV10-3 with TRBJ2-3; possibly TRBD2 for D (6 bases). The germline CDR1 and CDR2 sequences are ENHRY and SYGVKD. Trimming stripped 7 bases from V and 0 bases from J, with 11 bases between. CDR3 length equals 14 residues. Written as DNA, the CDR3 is TGTGCCATCAAGGGGAGGCTGAGCACAGATACGCAGTATTTT. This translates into CAIKGRLSTDTQYF.

The CDR3 DNA reads TGTGCCAGCACCACAGGGTTAAGAGGCTACACCTTC. Encoded protein: CASTTGLRGYTF. The chain uses TRBV12-3 or TRBV12-4 and TRBJ1-2, with a tentative D call TRBD1 (6 bases). This CDR3 spans 12 amino acids. V lost 7 bases and J lost 8, with 14 bases in between.

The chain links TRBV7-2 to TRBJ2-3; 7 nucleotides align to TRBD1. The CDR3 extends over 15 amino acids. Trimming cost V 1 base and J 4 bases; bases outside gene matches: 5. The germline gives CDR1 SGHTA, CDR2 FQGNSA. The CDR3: CASSLVRGQADTQYF. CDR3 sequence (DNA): TGTGCCAGCAGCTTAGTTAGGGGGCAGGCAGATACGCAGTATTTT. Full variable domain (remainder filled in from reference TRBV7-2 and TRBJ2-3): GAGVSQSPSNKVTEKGKDVELRCDPISGHTALYWYRQSLGQGLEFLIYFQGNSAPDKSGLPSDRFSAERTGGSVSTLTIQRTQQEDSAVYLCASSLVRGQADTQYFGPGTRLTVL.

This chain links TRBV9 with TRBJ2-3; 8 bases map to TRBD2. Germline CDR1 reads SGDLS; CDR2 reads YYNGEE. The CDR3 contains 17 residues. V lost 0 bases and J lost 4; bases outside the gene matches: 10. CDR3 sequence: CASSVGTSGSGSDTQYF. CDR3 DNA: TGTGCCAGCAGCGTAGGAACGAGCGGGAGTGGATCAGATACGCAGTATTTT.

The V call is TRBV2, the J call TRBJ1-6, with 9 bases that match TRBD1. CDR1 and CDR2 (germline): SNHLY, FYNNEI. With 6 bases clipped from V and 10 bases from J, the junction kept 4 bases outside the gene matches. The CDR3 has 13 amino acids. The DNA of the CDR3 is TGTGCCAGCAGGGAACAGGGGGCGTCACCCCTCCACTTT. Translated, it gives CASREQGASPLHF.

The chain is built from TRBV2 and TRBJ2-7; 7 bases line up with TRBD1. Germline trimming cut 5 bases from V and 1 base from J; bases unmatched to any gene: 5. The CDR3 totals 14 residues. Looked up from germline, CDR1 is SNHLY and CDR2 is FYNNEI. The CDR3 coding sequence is TGTGCCAGCAGTTCCCAGACAGGGTCCTACGAGCAGTACTTC. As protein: CASSSQTGSYEQYF. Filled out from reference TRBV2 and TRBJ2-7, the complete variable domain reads EPEVTQTPSHQVTQMGQEVILRCVPISNHLYFYWYRQILGQKVEFLVSFYNNEISEKSEIFDDQFSVERPDGSNFTLKIRSTKLEDSAMYFCASSSQTGSYEQYFGPGTRLTVT.

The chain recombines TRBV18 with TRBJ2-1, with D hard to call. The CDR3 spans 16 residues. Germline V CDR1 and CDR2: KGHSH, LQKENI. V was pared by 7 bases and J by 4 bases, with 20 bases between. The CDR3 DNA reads TGTGCCAGCTTTCCCTCGGAGTCCTCTTCTTACAATGAGCAGTTCTTC. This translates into CASFPSESSSYNEQFF.

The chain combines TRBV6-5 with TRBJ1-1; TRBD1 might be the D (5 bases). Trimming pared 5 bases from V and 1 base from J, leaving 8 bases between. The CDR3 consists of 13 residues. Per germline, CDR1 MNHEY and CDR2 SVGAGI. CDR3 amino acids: CASSRGGNTEAFF. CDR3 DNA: TGTGCCAGCAGTCGCGGGGGGAACACTGAAGCTTTCTTT.

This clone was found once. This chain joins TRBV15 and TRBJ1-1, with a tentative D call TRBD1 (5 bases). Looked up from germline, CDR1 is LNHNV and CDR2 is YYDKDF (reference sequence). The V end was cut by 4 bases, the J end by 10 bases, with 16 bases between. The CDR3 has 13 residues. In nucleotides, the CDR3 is TGTGCCACCAGCACCCGGGACTCAAAAGGAGCTTTCTTT. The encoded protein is CATSTRDSKGAFF.

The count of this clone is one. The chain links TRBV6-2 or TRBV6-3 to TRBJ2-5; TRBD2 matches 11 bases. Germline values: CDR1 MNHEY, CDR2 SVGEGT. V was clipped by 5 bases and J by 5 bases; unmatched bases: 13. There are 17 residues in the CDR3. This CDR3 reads CASSDAGASGRRETQYF. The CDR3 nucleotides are TGTGCCAGCAGTGACGCAGGGGCTAGCGGGAGGCGGGAGACCCAGTACTTC.

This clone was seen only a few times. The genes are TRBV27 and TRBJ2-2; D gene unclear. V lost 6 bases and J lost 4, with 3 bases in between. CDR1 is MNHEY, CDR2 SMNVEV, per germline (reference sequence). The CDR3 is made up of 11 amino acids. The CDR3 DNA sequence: TGTGCCAGCAGCCGCACCGGGGAGCTGTTTTTT. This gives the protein CASSRTGELFF.

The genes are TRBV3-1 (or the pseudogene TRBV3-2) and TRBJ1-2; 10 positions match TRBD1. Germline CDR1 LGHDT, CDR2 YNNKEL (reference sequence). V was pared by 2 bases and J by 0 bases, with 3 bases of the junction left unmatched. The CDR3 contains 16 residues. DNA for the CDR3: TGTGCCAGCAGCCAAAGGGGGACAGGGGCTAACTATGGCTACACCTTC. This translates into CASSQRGTGANYGYTF.

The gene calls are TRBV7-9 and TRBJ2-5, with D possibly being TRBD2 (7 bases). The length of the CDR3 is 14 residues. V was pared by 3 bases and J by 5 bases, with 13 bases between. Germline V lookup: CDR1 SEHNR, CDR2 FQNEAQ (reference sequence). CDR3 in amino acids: CASSFQGGGETQYF. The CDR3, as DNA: TGTGCCAGCAGCTTCCAGGGAGGGGGGGAGACCCAGTACTTC.

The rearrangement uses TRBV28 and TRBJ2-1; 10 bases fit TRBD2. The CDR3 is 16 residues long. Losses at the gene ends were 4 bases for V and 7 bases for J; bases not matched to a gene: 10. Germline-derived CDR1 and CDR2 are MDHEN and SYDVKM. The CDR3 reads CASSSAAGGQGNEQFF. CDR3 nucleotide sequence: TGTGCCAGCAGTTCTGCAGCGGGAGGGCAGGGGAATGAGCAGTTCTTC.

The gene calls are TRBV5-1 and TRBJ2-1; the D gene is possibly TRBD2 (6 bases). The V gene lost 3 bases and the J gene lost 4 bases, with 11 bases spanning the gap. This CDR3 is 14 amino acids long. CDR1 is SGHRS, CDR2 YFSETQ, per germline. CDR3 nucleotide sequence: TGCGCCAGCAGCTGGCTAGCGAATTACAATGAGCAGTTCTTC. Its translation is CASSWLANYNEQFF.

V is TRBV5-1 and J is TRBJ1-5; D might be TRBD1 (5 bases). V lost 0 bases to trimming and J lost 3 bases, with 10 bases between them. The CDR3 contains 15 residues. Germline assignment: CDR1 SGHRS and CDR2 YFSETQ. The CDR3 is CASSLVSGNNQPQHF. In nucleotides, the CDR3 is TGCGCCAGCAGCTTGGTGTCAGGGAACAATCAGCCCCAGCATTTT.

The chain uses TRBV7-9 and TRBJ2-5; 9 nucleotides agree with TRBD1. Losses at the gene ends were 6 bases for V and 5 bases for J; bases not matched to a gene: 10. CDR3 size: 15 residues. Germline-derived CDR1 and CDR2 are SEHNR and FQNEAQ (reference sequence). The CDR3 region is CASRQQGADRETQYF. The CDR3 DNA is TGTGCCAGCAGACAACAGGGGGCTGATCGGGAGACCCAGTACTTC.

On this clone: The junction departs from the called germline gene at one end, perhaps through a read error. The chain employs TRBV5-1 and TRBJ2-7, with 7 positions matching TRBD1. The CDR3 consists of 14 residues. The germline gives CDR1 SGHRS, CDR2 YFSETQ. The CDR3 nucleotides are TGCGCCAGCAGCTGGGGGACAGAAACATACGGGCAGTACTTC. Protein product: CASSWGTETYGQYF.

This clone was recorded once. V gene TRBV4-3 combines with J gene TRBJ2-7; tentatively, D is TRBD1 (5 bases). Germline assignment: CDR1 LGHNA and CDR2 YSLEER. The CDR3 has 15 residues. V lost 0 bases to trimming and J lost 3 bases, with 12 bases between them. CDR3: CASSQDLDTNYEQYF. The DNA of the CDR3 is TGCGCCAGCAGCCAAGATCTGGACACAAACTACGAGCAGTACTTC.

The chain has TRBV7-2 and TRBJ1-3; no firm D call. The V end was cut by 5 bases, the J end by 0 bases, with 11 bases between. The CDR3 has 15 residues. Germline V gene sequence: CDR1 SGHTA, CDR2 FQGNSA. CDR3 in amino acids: CASSPQQDSGNTIYF. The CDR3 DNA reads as TGTGCCAGCAGCCCTCAACAAGACTCTGGAAACACCATATATTTT.